This T cell receptor beta chain appears in the sequencing data of a study of blood T cells in healthy people across ages. Notes on the study in general: Both naive CD4+ cell counts and diversity were greater in long-lived donors than in aged donors.

Note on this clonotype: What it binds is unknown.

Next came a second PCR, run for about 7 to 12 cycles, which used a sample-barcoded 5' primer along with a J-beta primer mix. TCRdb reprocessed the 5' RACE reads with MiXCR, giving one entry per CDR3 protein. Of over 1.5 million distinct CDR3 sequences in the sample, around half are singletons; the top ten hold 2% to 2.5%. The CDR3 is 16 amino acids. From germline, CDR1 is SGHDN and CDR2 FVKESK. The chain combines TRBV14 with TRBJ2-5; 8 positions match TRBD2. Near its end, the DNA agrees better with TRBJ2-7, so the J call may be wrong. Sequencing was carried out using blood. This receptor was identified in a middle-aged woman in good health. This CDR3 reads CASSQGGSGGPYEQYF. CDR3 nucleotides: TGTGCCAGCAGCCAAGGTGGAAGCGGGGGACCGTACGAGCAGTACTTC.